The next 22 T cell receptor beta chains were all read from a single sample in a study of T-cell reconstitution after alpha-beta-depleted transplantation in children. Library preparation (for TCRbeta) was performed with unique molecular identifiers. TCRdb recomputed calls from the PCR reads with MiXCR, one row per CDR3 protein. The repertoire has 250,000 to 300,000 distinct CDR3 sequences, 9.9% of them found once; the top ten carry around 9.1%. The material sequenced was PBMCs from the stem cell graft donor, taken from the stem cell graft. All receptors derive from a human donor who donated a stem cell graft to a child with SCID.

This clonotype was recorded at least ten times. The gene calls are TRBV18 and TRBJ1-1, with D uncertain. The length of the CDR3 is 15 residues. The V and J ends lost 3 bases and 1 base respectively, with 12 bases between them. Germline CDR1 is KGHSH and CDR2 is LQKENI. DNA for the CDR3: TGTGCCAGCTCACCCTCAGGTAGAAAGAACACTGAAGCTTTCTTT. This encodes CASSPSGRKNTEAFF.

This chain joins TRBV18 and TRBJ1-3, with D perhaps matching TRBD1 (5 bases). The CDR3 contains 15 residues. Trimming left V 0 bases short and J 5 bases short, with 11 bases between. The germline CDR1 and CDR2 sequences are KGHSH and LQKENI. DNA for the CDR3: TGTGCCAGCTCACCACCGAGCAGGGATAGAAACACCATATATTTT. Translating it yields CASSPPSRDRNTIYF.

V is TRBV7-8 and J is TRBJ2-5, with a possible D match to TRBD2 (7 bases). Deletions cut 4 bases from V and 5 bases from J, with 14 bases between. Germline V CDR1 and CDR2: SGHVS, FQNEAQ. The CDR3 has 14 residues. CDR3 residues: CASSSGLGGETQYF. The DNA of the CDR3 is TGTGCCAGCAGCTCAGGACTAGGGGGGGAGACCCAGTACTTC.

The chain uses TRBV7-9 and TRBJ2-1, with TRBD2 matching over 11 bases. V trimming: 5 bases; J trimming: 7 bases; junction bases outside the gene matches: 10. The CDR3 sequence is 16 residues long. From germline, CDR1 is SEHNR and CDR2 FQNEAQ (reference sequence). The CDR3 reads CASSARLAGFRNEQFF. For the CDR3, the DNA is TGTGCCAGCAGCGCCCGACTAGCGGGGTTCCGGAATGAGCAGTTCTTC.

To note about this clonotype: The CDR3 carries no conserved terminal phenylalanine or tryptophan, so it likely arises from a read error. V is TRBV27 and J is TRBJ2-1; 9 bases match TRBD2. Germline lookup yields CDR1 MNHEY and CDR2 SMNVEV (reference sequence). J was trimmed by 7 bases and V by 6 bases; bases with no gene match: 10. This CDR3 has 15 residues. CDR3 amino acids: CASRPTLAGLNEQFL. In nucleotides, the CDR3 is TGTGCCAGCAGACCCACGCTAGCGGGGTTGAATGAGCAGTTCTTA.

Comments on this clonotype: Without the conserved terminal phenylalanine or tryptophan, this CDR3 likely stems from a read error. The chain uses TRBV24-1 and TRBJ2-1; no firm D call. V shed 0 bases and J shed 6 bases, with 2 bases lying between them. The germline gives CDR1 KGHDR, CDR2 SFDVKD. This CDR3 region has 12 residues. The DNA of the CDR3 is TGTGCCACCAGTGATTTGTTCAATGAGCAGTTCTTA. Translation: CATSDLFNEQFL.

This clonotype has just a few counts. The genes are TRBV5-1 and TRBJ2-3; D assignment may be TRBD1 or TRBD2 (5 bases each). The CDR3 is 16 residues long. Trimming took 4 bases from V and 0 from J, leaving 15 bases between them. Per the germline V gene, CDR1 is SGHRS and CDR2 is YFSETQ. CDR3 nucleotides: TGCGCCAGCAGCATCGTGCTAGGGACCAGCACAGATACGCAGTATTTT. Its protein is CASSIVLGTSTDTQYF.

Here the CDR3 reads CAISPDSAKNIQYF. The CDR3 DNA sequence: TGTGCCATCAGTCCCGACAGTGCCAAAAACATTCAGTACTTC. The chain carries TRBV10-3 and TRBJ2-4; TRBD1 is a possible D gene (5 bases). Between the trimmed V and J ends, which lost 5 bases and 1 base, there was a span of 9 bases. CDR3 length: 14 amino acids. Per the germline V gene, CDR1 is ENHRY and CDR2 is SYGVKD.

Concerning this clonotype: The junction shows a germline mismatch at one end, possibly a read error. The chain employs TRBV20-1 and TRBJ1-5, with TRBD1 matching 7 bases. Looked up from germline, CDR1 is DFQATT and CDR2 is SNEGSKA (reference sequence). The CDR3 is made up of 15 amino acids. CDR3 residues: CSAPTSGTDYQLQHF. The CDR3 DNA reads TGCAGTGCACCGACTTCCGGGACAGATTATCAGCTCCAGCATTTT.

V is TRBV5-1 and J is TRBJ2-7; 7 nucleotides line up with TRBD1. Unmatched junction bases numbered 9, after V lost 4 bases and J lost 2 bases. CDR1 SGHRS and CDR2 YFSETQ come from the germline V gene. CDR3 size: 15 residues. In DNA form, the CDR3 reads TGCGCCAGCAGCCTACGACAGGGAATGGCCTACGAGCAGTACTTC. Encoded protein: CASSLRQGMAYEQYF.

The chain uses TRBV2 and TRBJ2-7, with no clear D. This CDR3 is built from 15 residues. Germline V gene data show CDR1 as SNHLY and CDR2 as FYNNEI. Trimming removed 1 base at V and 0 bases at J, with 10 bases between. CDR3 in amino acids: CASSEGQTPSYEQYF. The CDR3 DNA is TGTGCCAGCAGTGAAGGGCAGACCCCCTCCTACGAGCAGTACTTC.

This clonotype came up a few times. The rearrangement uses TRBV6-5 and TRBJ1-1; no clear D. The ends were cut back, 4 bases at V and 0 bases at J, with 9 bases in the middle. From germline, CDR1 is MNHEY and CDR2 SVGAGI. The CDR3 is made up of 14 amino acids. In nucleotides, the CDR3 is TGTGCCAGCAGTTTGGCAACTATGAACACTGAAGCTTTCTTT. It specifies CASSLATMNTEAFF.

The rearrangement links TRBV7-9 to TRBJ1-2; no definite D call. CDR3 length: 8 amino acids. Germline CDR1 reads SEHNR; CDR2 reads FQNEAQ (reference sequence). This CDR3 reads CKGSGYTF. The CDR3, as DNA: TGTAAAGGGAGCGGCTACACCTTC.

This clonotype was observed many times. The rearrangement links TRBV18 to TRBJ2-7; no reliable D call. The CDR3 length is 12 residues. Germline lookup yields CDR1 KGHSH and CDR2 LQKENI. Between the trimmed V and J ends, which lost 1 base and 4 bases, there was a span of 5 bases. The CDR3 loop reads CASSPLGYEQYF. CDR3 coding DNA: TGTGCCAGCTCACCACTGGGGTACGAGCAGTACTTC.

This chain joins TRBV2 and TRBJ2-3, with 7 bases identical to TRBD1. CDR3 size: 14 residues. Unmatched junction bases numbered 4, after V lost 7 bases and J lost 0 bases. CDR1 SNHLY and CDR2 FYNNEI come from the germline V gene. CDR3: CASITDRSTDTQYF. In nucleotides, the CDR3 is TGTGCCAGCATTACGGACAGGAGCACAGATACGCAGTATTTT. Together with reference TRBV2 and TRBJ2-3, the CDR3 gives the full variable domain: EPEVTQTPSHQVTQMGQEVILRCVPISNHLYFYWYRQILGQKVEFLVSFYNNEISEKSEIFDDQFSVERPDGSNFTLKIRSTKLEDSAMYFCASITDRSTDTQYFGPGTRLTVL.

In this sample, this clonotype turned up many times. V usage is TRBV20-1 and J usage is TRBJ2-7; maybe TRBD2 (5 bases). The CDR3 runs 13 residues. With 3 bases removed from V and 7 bases from J, the gap between germline ends came to 16 bases. Germline V gene lookup returns CDR1 DFQATT and CDR2 SNEGSKA (reference sequence). For the CDR3, the DNA is TGCAGTGCTAGCCGAGAAGCGGCGTGGGAGCAGTACTTC. It codes for CSASREAAWEQYF.

This clonotype was seen a handful of times. V and J are TRBV5-1 and TRBJ1-6; D remains ambiguous. Germline assignment: CDR1 SGHRS and CDR2 YFSETQ. CDR3 length equals 13 residues. V lost 0 bases, J lost 8 bases, and 6 bases lay in between. The CDR3 reads CASSLEADSPLHF. The CDR3 DNA is TGCGCCAGCAGCTTGGAGGCTGATTCACCCCTCCACTTT.

This clonotype was seen a handful of times. The chain has TRBV5-1 and TRBJ2-1; D not resolved. The V end lost 4 bases, the J end lost 0 bases, and 20 bases lay between the germline ends. Germline CDR1 SGHRS, CDR2 YFSETQ. The CDR3 sequence is 18 residues long. In DNA form, the CDR3 reads TGCGCCAGCAGCCTGGGGTTGTACCCCTCGAGCTCCTACAATGAGCAGTTCTTC. Translating it yields CASSLGLYPSSSYNEQFF.

The J gene is TRBJ2-3, the V gene TRBV10-3, with 7 bases aligning to TRBD2. J gave up 2 bases and V 6 bases, and 8 bases lay outside the gene matches. Germline loops: CDR1 ENHRY, CDR2 SYGVKD. The CDR3 extends over 15 amino acids. CDR3 in amino acids: CAIRTSAALTDTQYF. CDR3 DNA sequence: TGTGCCATCAGAACTAGCGCAGCCCTCACAGATACGCAGTATTTT.

The table lists this clonotype with many counts. The V call is TRBV7-8, the J call TRBJ2-1; D unclear. The CDR3 runs to 12 residues. The V and J ends lost 5 bases and 8 bases respectively, with 10 bases between them. CDR1 and CDR2 (germline): SGHVS, FQNEAQ. The CDR3 protein is CASSPGWDEQFF. CDR3 nucleotide sequence: TGTGCCAGCAGCCCCGGGTGGGATGAGCAGTTCTTC.

DNA of the CDR3: TGTGCCAGCAGTTTTTCCAAGAACACCGGGGAGCTGTTTTTT. Its protein is CASSFSKNTGELFF. J is TRBJ2-2 and V is TRBV12-3 or TRBV12-4; D unclear. This CDR3 is built from 14 residues. Trimming pared 3 bases from V and 1 base from J, leaving 6 bases between.

This clonotype was observed a few times. The chain has TRBV20-1 and TRBJ2-7; 8 nucleotides line up with TRBD2. This CDR3 has 12 amino acids. The ends lost 3 bases at V and 7 bases at J; junction bases unmatched: 5. Germline values: CDR1 DFQATT, CDR2 SNEGSKA (reference sequence). In DNA form, the CDR3 reads TGCAGTGCTAGGACTAGCGCGAGGGAGCAGTACTTC. This codes for CSARTSAREQYF.